This TCR beta chain was recovered during a study of T cell repertoires in cytomegalovirus infection. Study in general: Public TCR beta signatures marked donors with CMV infection and the matching HLA.

This clonotype occurred many times. Its antigen is as yet unknown. TCRdb reprocessed the reads with MiXCR, giving one entry per CDR3 protein. The sample lists about 260,000 distinct CDR3 sequences, around 15% occurring once. The V gene end was trimmed by 5 bases and the J gene end by 5 bases; junction bases not matched to a gene: 12. This CDR3 is 16 amino acids long. In germline, CDR1 is SGHVS, CDR2 FQNEAQ. Findings of the study overall: It was HLA-C-restricted CMV-specific TCR beta clonotypes that dominated the response ex vivo.

The V call is TRBV7-8, the J call TRBJ1-2; 9 bases are a match to TRBD1. This clonotype originated in a human donor in good health (CMV status not recorded). Some clones in this sample may be carry-over from other donors' samples. Material: PBMCs. CDR3 sequence (DNA): TGTGCCAGCAGCACGGGACAGGGAAAGGGGGCTTATGGCTACACCTTC. The encoded protein is CASSTGQGKGAYGYTF.